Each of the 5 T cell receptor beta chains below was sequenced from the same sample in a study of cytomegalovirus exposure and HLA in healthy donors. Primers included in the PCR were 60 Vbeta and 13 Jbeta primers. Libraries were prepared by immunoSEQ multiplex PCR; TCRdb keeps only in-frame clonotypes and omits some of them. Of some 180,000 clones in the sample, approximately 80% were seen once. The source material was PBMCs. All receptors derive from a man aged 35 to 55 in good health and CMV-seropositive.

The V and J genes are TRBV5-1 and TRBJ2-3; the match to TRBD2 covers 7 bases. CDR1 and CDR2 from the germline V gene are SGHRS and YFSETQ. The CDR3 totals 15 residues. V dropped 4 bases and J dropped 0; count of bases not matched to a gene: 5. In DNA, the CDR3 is TGCGCCAGCAGCCGTGACGGGGGGAGCACAGATACGCAGTATTTT. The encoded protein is CASSRDGGSTDTQYF.

The CDR3 loop is CASSLERAHTGELFF. The CDR3 DNA reads as TGTGCCAGCAGTCTTGAGCGGGCGCACACCGGGGAGCTGTTTTTT. The chain has TRBV6-5 and TRBJ2-2; the D gene is possibly TRBD2 (6 bases). CDR1 MNHEY and CDR2 SVGAGI come from the germline V gene. V was cut by 5 bases and J by 3 bases, with 13 bases left in between. This CDR3 is built from 15 residues.

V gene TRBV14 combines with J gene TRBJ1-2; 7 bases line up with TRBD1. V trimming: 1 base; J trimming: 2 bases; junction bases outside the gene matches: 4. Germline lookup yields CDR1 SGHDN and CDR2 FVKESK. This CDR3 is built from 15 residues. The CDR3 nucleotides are TGTGCCAGCAGCCAAGTGACAGGGAGGAACTATGGCTACACCTTC. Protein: CASSQVTGRNYGYTF. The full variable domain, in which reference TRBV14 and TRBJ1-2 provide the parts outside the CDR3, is EAGVTQFPSHSVIEKGQTVTLRCDPISGHDNLYWYRRVMGKEIKFLLHFVKESKQDESGMPNNRFLAERTGGTYSTLKVQPAELEDSGVYFCASSQVTGRNYGYTFGSGTRLTVV.

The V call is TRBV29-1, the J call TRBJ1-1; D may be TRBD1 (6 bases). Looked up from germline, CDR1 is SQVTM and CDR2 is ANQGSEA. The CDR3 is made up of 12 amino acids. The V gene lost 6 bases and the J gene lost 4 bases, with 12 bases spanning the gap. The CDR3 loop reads CSVGTPSTEAFF. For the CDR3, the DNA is TGCAGCGTGGGGACACCGAGCACTGAAGCTTTCTTT.

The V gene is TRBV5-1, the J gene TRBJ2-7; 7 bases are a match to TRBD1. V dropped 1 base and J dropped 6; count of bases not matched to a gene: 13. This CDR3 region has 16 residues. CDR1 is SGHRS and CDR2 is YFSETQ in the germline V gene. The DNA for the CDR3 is TGCGCCAGCAGCTTGAATCGACCGACAGGGCTGGGCGAGCAGTACTTC. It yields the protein CASSLNRPTGLGEQYF.